One sample yielded the 4 T cell receptor beta chains listed below, sequenced in a study of post-analysis software for immune sequencing data. Study results and limitations: When patients were compared with controls, about 5 TRBV segments were more frequent, TRBV5-6, TRBV5-1 and TRBV20-1 among them.

The antigens of these receptors remain unknown. Unique molecular identifiers had been added to the TCR beta cDNA libraries. TCRdb itself ran the PCR reads through MiXCR, one entry per CDR3 protein. The sample lists 600,000 to 700,000 distinct CDR3 sequences, approximately 59% occurring once. Input material: blood. These receptors all stem from a girl aged 2 to 10 with multiple sclerosis.

In this sample, this clonotype turned up a few times. V gene TRBV6-6 combines with J gene TRBJ2-7; TRBD2 matches at 9 bases. Trimming at V came to 6 bases and at J to 0 bases, leaving 9 bases not matched to a gene. Germline CDR1 MNHNY, CDR2 SVGAGI (reference sequence). The CDR3 totals 16 residues. Here the CDR3 reads CASRPRGGGASYEQYF. CDR3 nucleotides: TGTGCCAGCAGGCCCCGCGGCGGGGGGGCCTCCTACGAGCAGTACTTC.

The rearrangement uses TRBV4-1 and TRBJ2-4, with 12 bases matching TRBD1. CDR3 length equals 22 residues. V trimming: 0 bases; J trimming: 0 bases; junction bases outside the gene matches: 15. Germline lookup yields CDR1 MGHRA and CDR2 YSYEKL. The CDR3 nucleotides are TGCGCCAGCAGCCAAGAGGGGGTGTCGGGGACAGGGGGCGAGGGAGCCAAAAACATTCAGTACTTC. Its protein product is CASSQEGVSGTGGEGAKNIQYF.

In the case of this clonotype: Compared with germline, one end of the junction differs, possibly owing to a read error. The V call is TRBV20-1, the J call TRBJ1-1; no definite D call. The CDR3 length is 12 residues. CDR1 DFQATT and CDR2 SNEGSKA come from the germline V gene (reference sequence). DNA for the CDR3: TGCAGTGCCAGAGATGTTTACACTGAAGCTTTCTTT. This sequence encodes CSARDVYTEAFF.

The V and J genes are TRBV6-5 and TRBJ2-7; D is possibly TRBD2 (6 bases). Germline V gene sequence: CDR1 MNHEY, CDR2 SVGAGI. The length of the CDR3 is 14 residues. Trimming removed 0 bases at V and 5 bases at J, with 11 bases between. In DNA, the CDR3 is TGTGCCAGCAGTTACTCACGGGAGCCTCACGAGCAGTACTTC. This gives the protein CASSYSREPHEQYF.